The present T cell receptor beta chain was sequenced within a study of blood T cells in healthy people across ages. A sample-barcoded 5' primer and a J-beta primer mix were used in a second PCR of roughly 7 to 12 cycles. MiXCR, applied by TCRdb to the 5' RACE reads, yields one record per CDR3 protein. Among 870,000 or so distinct CDR3 sequences listed, around 28% were seen once. A word on this clonotype: Its antigen is not identified.

Between the trimmed V and J ends, which lost 1 base and 11 bases, there was a span of 21 bases. The CDR3 has 16 amino acids. CDR1 is MGHDK and CDR2 is SYGVNS in the germline V gene. Overall study findings and caveats: CMV infection status of these donors was not known. The unsorted PBMCs prevented any conclusive comparison of naive versus antigen-experienced cells.

The rearrangement links TRBV25-1 to TRBJ2-1; D tentatively fits TRBD1 or TRBD2 (5 bases each). Source material: blood. The sequence was obtained from a woman of 80 years or more in good health. Here the CDR3 DNA reads TGTGCCAGCAGTGAATTATCAGGGACGGGATTCTACAAGCAGTTCTTC. Translation gives CASSELSGTGFYKQFF.